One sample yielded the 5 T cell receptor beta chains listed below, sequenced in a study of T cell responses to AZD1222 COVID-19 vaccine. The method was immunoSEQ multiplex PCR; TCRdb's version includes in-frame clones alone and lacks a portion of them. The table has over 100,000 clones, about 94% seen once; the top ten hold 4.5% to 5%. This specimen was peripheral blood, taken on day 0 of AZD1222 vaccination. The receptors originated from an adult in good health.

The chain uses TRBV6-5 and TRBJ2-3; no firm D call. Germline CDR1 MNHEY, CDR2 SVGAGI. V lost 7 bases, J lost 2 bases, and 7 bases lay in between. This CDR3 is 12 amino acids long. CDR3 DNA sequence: TGTGCCAGCAAGACTGACACAGATACGCAGTATTTT. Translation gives CASKTDTDTQYF.

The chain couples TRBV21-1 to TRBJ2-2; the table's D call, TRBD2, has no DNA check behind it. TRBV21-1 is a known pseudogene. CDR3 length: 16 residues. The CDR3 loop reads CASSKVWRLNTGELFF. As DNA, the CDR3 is TGTGCCAGCAGCAAAGTGTGGAGGCTGAACACCGGGGAGCTGTTTTTT.

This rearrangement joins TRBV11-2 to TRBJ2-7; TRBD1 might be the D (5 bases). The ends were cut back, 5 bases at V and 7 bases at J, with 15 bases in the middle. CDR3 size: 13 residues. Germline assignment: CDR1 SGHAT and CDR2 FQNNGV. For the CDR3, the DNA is TGTGCCAGCAGCGAACTGACAGCGCGGGAGCAGTACTTC. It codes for CASSELTAREQYF.

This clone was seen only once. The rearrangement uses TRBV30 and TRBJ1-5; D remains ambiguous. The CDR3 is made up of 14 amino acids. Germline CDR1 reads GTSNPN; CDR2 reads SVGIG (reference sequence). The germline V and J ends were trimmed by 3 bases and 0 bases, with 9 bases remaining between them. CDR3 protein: CAWSDGYSNQPQHF. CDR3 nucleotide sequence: TGTGCCTGGAGCGACGGTTATAGCAATCAGCCCCAGCATTTT. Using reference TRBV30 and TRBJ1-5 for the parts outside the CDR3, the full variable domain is SQTIHQWPATLVQPVGSPLSLECTVEGTSNPNLYWYRQAAGRGLQLLFYSVGIGQISSEVPQNLSASRPQDRQFILSSKKLLLSDSGFYLCAWSDGYSNQPQHFGDGTRLSIL.

Here the CDR3 DNA reads TGTGCCAGCAGCCTGGGACAGGCCTCTAACACCGGGGAGCTGTTTTTT. Protein sequence: CASSLGQASNTGELFF. The rearrangement joins TRBV11-3 to TRBJ2-2; 8 nucleotides match TRBD1. This CDR3 region has 16 residues. CDR1 SGHNT and CDR2 YENEEA come from the germline V gene. The J segment lost 2 bases and the V segment lost 5 bases, leaving 7 bases of the junction unmatched.